Included here is one TCR beta chain sequence, with context. This entry comes from a study of blood T cell repertoires in COVID-19. At the level of the study: PBMCs, B-cell-depleted T cells, or T cells provided the cDNA or gDNA that made up the material.

Germline V lookup: CDR1 LNHDA, CDR2 SQIVND (reference sequence). CDR3 length: 13 amino acids. The J segment lost 11 bases and the V segment lost 7 bases, leaving 13 bases of the junction unmatched. Assay used: immunoSEQ multiplex PCR; TCRdb lists only in-frame clones, some missing. The sample lists hundreds of thousands of clones; 70% to 90% were seen once. The receptor was derived from a woman aged 50 to 60 with COVID-19, enrolled during active disease. This chain links TRBV19 with TRBJ1-1, with 7 bases aligning to TRBD1. The sequenced sample consisted of peripheral blood. The CDR3 loop is CASTTQGNKQAFF. As DNA, the CDR3 is TGTGCCAGTACCACACAGGGGAATAAGCAGGCTTTCTTT.